This passage covers 17 T cell receptor beta chains from one sample sequenced in a study of CD8+ T cells in alopecia areata. RNA was extracted and reverse transcribed into cDNA as the sequencing template. Libraries were prepared by immunoSEQ multiplex PCR; TCRdb keeps only in-frame clonotypes and omits some of them. The sample yields under 150,000 clones, 55% to 60% seen once. As to treatment: oral pan-JAK inhibitor, 5-10 mg twice daily. The sample in question was CD4+ T cells sorted from blood, obtained at week 24, from a patient treated with tofacitinib. The source of these receptors is a human donor with alopecia areata.

This chain's CDR3 is CASSFSTSEAFF. CDR3 DNA sequence: TGTGCCAGCAGCTTCAGCACGTCCGAAGCTTTCTTT. The gene calls are TRBV7-9 and TRBJ1-1; no firm D call. The V end lost 3 bases, the J end lost 8 bases, and 10 bases lay between the germline ends. This CDR3 comprises 12 residues. Germline V lookup: CDR1 SEHNR, CDR2 FQNEAQ (reference sequence).

The rearrangement links TRBV20-1 to TRBJ1-1; D unresolved. Trimming took 6 bases from V and 7 from J, leaving 9 bases between them. Germline V gene lookup returns CDR1 DFQATT and CDR2 SNEGSKA (reference sequence). This CDR3 comprises 10 residues. The CDR3 DNA reads as TGCAGTGCAGAGCCCTTTGAAGCTTTCTTT. It encodes CSAEPFEAFF.

This clone was detected only a few times. CDR3 in amino acids: CASSFRTGHTGELFF. The CDR3, as DNA: TGTGCCAGCAGCTTCAGGACGGGCCACACCGGGGAGCTGTTTTTT. V usage is TRBV11-3 and J usage is TRBJ2-2; D uncertain. CDR3 size: 15 residues. The V end lost 3 bases, the J end lost 3 bases, and 11 bases lay between the germline ends. From germline, CDR1 is SGHNT and CDR2 YENEEA.

The chain has TRBV30 and TRBJ1-3; D is perhaps TRBD1 (6 bases). There are 16 residues in the CDR3. Germline-derived CDR1 and CDR2 are GTSNPN and SVGIG (reference sequence). V was shortened by 2 bases and J by 3 bases, with 17 bases between the two germline ends. The CDR3 DNA follows: TGTGCCTGGAGTTTGCCGCAGGGGCGGCGTGGAAACACCATATATTTT. It specifies CAWSLPQGRRGNTIYF.

The chain recombines TRBV29-1 with TRBJ2-7, with 11 nucleotides matching TRBD2. The V gene's germline CDR1 is SQVTM and CDR2 ANQGSEA. The CDR3 totals 13 residues. With 7 bases clipped from V and 5 bases from J, the junction kept 7 bases outside the gene matches. CDR3 region: CSAKLAGADEQYF. CDR3 in DNA: TGCAGCGCTAAACTAGCGGGGGCAGACGAGCAGTACTTC.

This sequence joins TRBV30 and TRBJ1-1; possible D gene TRBD1, 5 bases. Germline V lookup: CDR1 GTSNPN, CDR2 SVGIG (reference sequence). The CDR3 is 13 residues long. V lost 4 bases and J lost 2, with 11 bases in between. Here the CDR3 DNA reads TGTGCCTGGAAGACAGACCTTAACACTGAAGCTTTCTTT. It is translated as CAWKTDLNTEAFF.

The chain couples TRBV5-1 to TRBJ1-4; D is ambiguous. The germline V gene encodes CDR1 SGHRS and CDR2 YFSETQ. The CDR3 runs to 15 residues. V lost 3 bases and J lost 8, with 17 bases in between. The CDR3 DNA sequence: TGCGCCAGCAGCTCCCAGGCGGTGGGTGCCGAAAAACTGTTTTTT. It translates to CASSSQAVGAEKLFF.

This chain uses TRBV6-6 with TRBJ1-2, with D unclear. This CDR3 has 12 amino acids. The V end was cut by 8 bases, the J end by 2 bases, with 9 bases between. Germline V CDR1 and CDR2: MNHNY, SVGAGI (reference sequence). This CDR3 reads CASRGPNYGYTF. The CDR3 coding sequence is TGTGCCAGCCGCGGGCCCAACTATGGCTACACCTTC.

V is TRBV7-2 and J is TRBJ2-2, with unresolved D. Between the trimmed V and J ends, which lost 7 bases and 7 bases, there was a span of 7 bases. Germline V lookup: CDR1 SGHTA, CDR2 FQGNSA. The CDR3 covers 11 residues. CDR3 DNA: TGTGCCAGCACCCTGGGCGGGGAGCTGTTTTTT. Translated: CASTLGGELFF.

This clone came up a few times. The rearrangement links TRBV29-1 to TRBJ2-4; weak D call: TRBD1 (7 bases). This CDR3 is built from 14 residues. The germline CDR1 and CDR2 sequences are SQVTM and ANQGSEA. The V and J ends lost 5 bases and 15 bases respectively, with 26 bases between them. The CDR3 here is CSVYYLRVHQGGYF. CDR3 bases: TGCAGCGTTTACTACCTCCGGGTCCATCAGGGGGGGTACTTC.

The chain couples TRBV19 to TRBJ2-3; possible D gene TRBD1, 5 bases. V dropped 5 bases and J dropped 6 bases, with 15 bases sitting between them. The CDR3 runs 14 residues. Germline V lookup: CDR1 LNHDA, CDR2 SQIVND (reference sequence). The CDR3 is CASSATVFGDTQYF. The CDR3 region has the DNA TGTGCCAGTAGTGCGACAGTTTTCGGTGATACGCAGTATTTT.

In this sample, this clone turned up a few times. The gene calls are TRBV30 and TRBJ1-1; no clear D. With 0 bases removed from V and 1 base from J, the gap between germline ends came to 12 bases. The CDR3 runs to 15 residues. Per the germline V gene, CDR1 is GTSNPN and CDR2 is SVGIG (reference sequence). CDR3: CAWSVEWPANTEAFF. As DNA, the CDR3 is TGTGCCTGGAGTGTAGAGTGGCCCGCGAACACTGAAGCTTTCTTT.

V and J are TRBV30 and TRBJ1-6; 8 bases match TRBD1. The CDR3 extends over 13 amino acids. Unmatched junction bases numbered 7, after V lost 6 bases and J lost 9 bases. Germline V gives CDR1 GTSNPN, CDR2 SVGIG (reference sequence). As DNA, the CDR3 is TGTGCCTGCCTGGACAGGGAGGGTTCACCCCTCCACTTT. Its protein product is CACLDREGSPLHF. The full variable domain, with the rest looked up from reference TRBV30 and TRBJ1-6, is SQTIHQWPATLVQPVGSPLSLECTVEGTSNPNLYWYRQAAGRGLQLLFYSVGIGQISSEVPQNLSASRPQDRQFILSSKKLLLSDSGFYLCACLDREGSPLHFGNGTRLTVT.

V and J are TRBV6-1 and TRBJ1-5; D perhaps matches TRBD1 (6 bases). The germline CDR1 and CDR2 sequences are MNHNS and SASEGT. V lost 7 bases and J 7 bases, leaving 17 bases between the germline ends. The CDR3 is 14 amino acids. The CDR3 nucleotides read TGTGCCAGCACCAAAGGGGGAGAGGGCCAGCCCCAGCATTTT. This sequence encodes CASTKGGEGQPQHF.

J is TRBJ2-1 and V is TRBV10-3; D perhaps matches TRBD1 (7 bases). CDR1 ENHRY and CDR2 SYGVKD come from the germline V gene. V lost 3 bases to trimming and J lost 14 bases, with 14 bases between them. CDR3 size: 12 residues. CDR3 coding DNA: TGTGCCATCAGTGACGGGGCCAGGGGGGAGTTCTTC. Encoded protein: CAISDGARGEFF.

This clone was recorded a few times. This chain connects TRBV6-5 to TRBJ1-1; D gene unclear. Germline CDR1 and CDR2: MNHEY and SVGAGI. V was cut by 11 bases and J by 3 bases, with 13 bases left in between. The CDR3 covers 12 residues. Written as DNA, the CDR3 is TGTGCCCCCGGGCCCACGGACACTGAAGCTTTCTTT. Translated: CAPGPTDTEAFF.

The chain carries TRBV30 and TRBJ1-1, with TRBD1 identical over 8 bases. The trim removed 3 bases at V and 3 bases at J, leaving 9 bases unmatched. The CDR3 loop spans 15 amino acids. The V gene's germline CDR1 is GTSNPN and CDR2 SVGIG (reference sequence). CDR3 nucleotides: TGTGCCTGGAGCGCTCCCCCGACAGGGGACACTGAAGCTTTCTTT. Protein: CAWSAPPTGDTEAFF.